This is a list of T cell receptor beta chains from one sample in a study of Ad26.COV2.S vaccination and SARS-CoV-2 variants. The protocol was immunoSEQ multiplex PCR, while the TCRdb copy is restricted to in-frame clones and leaves out a portion. This table holds 350,000 to 500,000 clones, 80% to 90% found once. Specimen: peripheral blood, collected in a trial of Ad26.COV2.S vaccine versus placebo. The source of these receptors is a person aged 18-65 years who received the Ad26.COV2.S COVID-19 vaccine or a placebo. Both conserved end residues are part of each CDR3. D genes are given only for firm matches. The size of a clone is reported for some rows only, either as once, few or many, or as a class for expanded clones.

>TRBV4-2|-|-|TRBJ1-2
TGTGCCAGCAGCCAAGGTCAGACTAACTATGGCCACACCTTC
CASSQGQTNYGHTF
>TRBV25-1|-|TRBD1|TRBJ1-1
TGTGCCAGCAGACGGGAGGGGACAGGGGCCCAAAGGACTGAAGCTTTCTTT
CASRREGTGAQRTEAFF
>TRBV7-2|once|-|TRBJ2-1
TGTGCCAGCAGCTTCGCCGGGAGTTACAATGAGCAGTTCTTC
CASSFAGSYNEQFF
>TRBV27|-|TRBD1|TRBJ1-2
TGTGCCAGCAGGGGGACAGGGCCCCACTATGGCTACACCTTC
CASRGTGPHYGYTF
>TRBV18|-|TRBD2|TRBJ2-7
TGTGCCAGCTCGTCAACTAGCGGGGGGGCCTACGAGCAGTACTTC
CASSSTSGGAYEQYF
>TRBV19|-|-|TRBJ1-2
TGTGCCAGTAGTACGGGCATCGACAGGAATAACTATGGCTACACCTTC
CASSTGIDRNNYGYTF
>TRBV5-1|-|-|TRBJ2-3
TGCGCCAGCAGGGGGGAGATAGGACTCACAGATACGCAGTATTTT
CASRGEIGLTDTQYF
>TRBV11-2|once|-|TRBJ2-3
TGTGCCAGCAGCGCCTCGGCCGACACCTACACAGATACGCAGTATTTT
CASSASADTYTDTQYF
>TRBV10-2|once|-|TRBJ2-2
TGCGCCAGCAGTGAGTCCTCGGGTCTGCGGGGGCTGTTTTTT
CASSESSGLRGLFF
>TRBV7-2|once|TRBD2|TRBJ2-1
TGTGCCAGCAGCTTTCAGCGGGGCAATGAGCAGTTCTTC
CASSFQRGNEQFF
>TRBV7-9|-|TRBD1|TRBJ2-2
TGTGCCAGCAGCTGGGGACAGGGGGACGGGGAGCTGTTTTTT
CASSWGQGDGELFF
>TRBV4-2|-|-|TRBJ2-1
TGTGCCAACAGCTACCGCTGGGATGAGCAGTTCTTC
CANSYRWDEQFF
>TRBV27|few|TRBD1|TRBJ2-2
TGTGCCAGCAGCTCCCGCACCGGGACAGGATTTACCGGGGAGCTGTTTTTT
CASSSRTGTGFTGELFF
>TRBV2|many|TRBD1|TRBJ1-6
TGTGCCAGCAGTCGACAGGGGGCGGGAAATTCACCCCTCCACTTT
CASSRQGAGNSPLHF
>TRBV7-2|-|TRBD2|TRBJ2-5
TGTGCCAGCAGCTTAGGACTAGCGGGGGGGCAAGAGACCCAGTACTTC
CASSLGLAGGQETQYF
>TRBV27|-|-|TRBJ1-6
TGTGCCAGCAGTCCCCTAGACCGTGATTCACCCCTCCACTTT
CASSPLDRDSPLHF
>TRBV27|-|-|TRBJ2-3
TGTGCCAGCAGTCCGCCTAGCACAGATACGCAGTATTTT
CASSPPSTDTQYF
>TRBV19|-|TRBD2|TRBJ2-3
TGTGCCAGTAGTCCTGGGAGCGGGAAGGGGAACACAGATACGCAGTATTTT
CASSPGSGKGNTDTQYF
>TRBV3-1/TRBV3-2|-|-|TRBJ1-1
TGTGCCAGCAGCCAAGACTGGGGTGACACTGAAGCTTTCTTT
CASSQDWGDTEAFF
>TRBV11-2|-|-|TRBJ1-1
TGTGCCAGCAGCCGGAGTTTTAACACTGAAGCTTTCTTT
CASSRSFNTEAFF
>TRBV5-1|-|-|TRBJ2-1
TGCGCCAGCAGCCTGGGACTTTACAATGAGCAGTTCTTC
CASSLGLYNEQFF
>TRBV19|-|-|TRBJ2-7
TGTGCCAGTAGTATTCCGGCAGAAGAGCAGTACTTC
CASSIPAEEQYF
>TRBV15|-|-|TRBJ2-5
TGTGCCACCAGCAGGGTCCGGACGGTAGCTCAAGAGACCCAGTACTTC
CATSRVRTVAQETQYF
>TRBV28|-|-|TRBJ1-3
TGTGCCAGCAGTTTAAACCCCTCTGGAAACACCATATATTTT
CASSLNPSGNTIYF
>TRBV5-4|-|-|TRBJ1-1
TGTGCCAGCAGCCCCCAGAGTCGCACTGAAGCTTTCTTT
CASSPQSRTEAFF
>TRBV28|-|-|TRBJ2-7
TGTGCCAGCAGTTTGGGGGGTTTAAACTCCTACGAGCAGTACTTC
CASSLGGLNSYEQYF
>TRBV15|-|-|TRBJ2-5
TGTGCCACCAGCAGAGATGAGAGTTCGGGCCAGGTGGGAGAGACCCAGTACTTC
CATSRDESSGQVGETQYF
>TRBV6-5|-|TRBD1|TRBJ2-7
TGTGCCAGCACGAGGGTCGGGACAGACACCTACGAGCAGTACTTC
CASTRVGTDTYEQYF
>TRBV7-2|-|-|TRBJ2-7
TGTGCCAGCAGCGTAAGCGGTCCCTACGAGCAGTACTTC
CASSVSGPYEQYF
>TRBV30|-|TRBD2|TRBJ2-1
TGTGCCTGGAGTCTAGCGGGGGTGGGTTTGAGGTTCTTC
CAWSLAGVGLRFF
>TRBV21-1|-|-|TRBJ2-5
TGTGCCAGCAGCAAAGGGCTCGGACTAGCGGGGGGCCCTAGAGAGACCCAGTACTTC
CASSKGLGLAGGPRETQYF
>TRBV28|-|-|TRBJ1-2
TGTGCCAGCAGTTCATGGACCGCGACAGACCTAGCTAACTATGGCTACACCTTC
CASSSWTATDLANYGYTF
>TRBV27|-|-|TRBJ2-1
TGTGCCAGCAGTTCCCCAGGGTTAATGTACAATGAGCAGTTCTTC
CASSSPGLMYNEQFF
>TRBV5-1|-|-|TRBJ1-1
TGCGCCAGCAGCTTACATGGGACACCACCTGAAGCTTTCTTT
CASSLHGTPPEAFF
>TRBV18|-|-|TRBJ2-1
TGTGCCAGCTCACCTTCTGGGCTGGATGAGCAGTTCTTC
CASSPSGLDEQFF
>TRBV4-1|-|-|TRBJ2-2
TGCGCCAGCAGCCGTTTAAGGACGGACACCGGGGAGCTGTTTTTT
CASSRLRTDTGELFF
>TRBV19|-|TRBD2|TRBJ2-1
TGTGCCAGTAGTTCTAGCGGGCGGAGCGGTGAGCAGTTCTTC
CASSSSGRSGEQFF
>TRBV4-3|-|-|TRBJ1-5
TGCGCCAGCAGCCACGGACGAGATCAGCCCCAGCATTTT
CASSHGRDQPQHF
>TRBV5-6|-|-|TRBJ1-1
TGTGCCAGCAGCTTCGGGCAACCCTTAAAAAACACTGAAGCTTTCTTT
CASSFGQPLKNTEAFF
>TRBV7-2|-|-|TRBJ2-5
TGTGCCAGCAGCCCCCCCGGGGTAGAGACCCAGTACTTC
CASSPPGVETQYF
>TRBV7-9|-|-|TRBJ2-7
TGTGCCAGCAGCTTATTACCTAGCTCCTACGAGCAGTACTTC
CASSLLPSSYEQYF
>TRBV11-2|-|-|TRBJ2-2
TGTGCCAGCAGCTTAGCGGGAGCGAACACCGGGGAGCTGTTTTTT
CASSLAGANTGELFF
>TRBV6-5|-|-|TRBJ1-2
TGTGCCAGCAGCCGGCGCGACTACACCTTC
CASSRRDYTF
>TRBV6-6|-|-|TRBJ2-5
TGTGCCAGCATCCCCAGTGGCGGGGAGACCCAGTACTTC
CASIPSGGETQYF